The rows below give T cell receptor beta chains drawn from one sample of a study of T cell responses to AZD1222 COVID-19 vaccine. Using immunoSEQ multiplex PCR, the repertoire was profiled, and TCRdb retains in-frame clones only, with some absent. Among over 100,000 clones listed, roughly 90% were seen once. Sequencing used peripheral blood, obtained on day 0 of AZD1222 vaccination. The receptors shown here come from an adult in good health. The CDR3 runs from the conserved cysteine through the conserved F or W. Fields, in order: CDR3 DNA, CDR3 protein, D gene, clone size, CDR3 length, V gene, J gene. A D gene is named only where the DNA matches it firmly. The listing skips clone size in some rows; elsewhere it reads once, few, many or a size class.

cdr3_nt: TGTGCCAGCAGCTTGGGGACCGGGGTGAATTCACCCCTCCACTTT
cdr3_aa: CASSLGTGVNSPLHF
d_call: NA
clone_size: NA
cdr3_length: 15
v_call: TRBV5-6
j_call: TRBJ1-6

cdr3_nt: TGTGCCAGCAGCAACTTACTGGACAGGGGAGACTACGAGCAGTACTTC
cdr3_aa: CASSNLLDRGDYEQYF
d_call: NA
clone_size: NA
cdr3_length: 16
v_call: TRBV21-1
j_call: TRBJ2-7

cdr3_nt: TGTGCCACCTCCCCAGGGGGCCCTCTTGGGACCCAGTACTTC
cdr3_aa: CATSPGGPLGTQYF
d_call: TRBD1
clone_size: NA
cdr3_length: 14
v_call: TRBV15
j_call: TRBJ2-5

cdr3_nt: TGTGCCAGCGGACCTTGGGACAGATATAATTCACCCCTCCACTTT
cdr3_aa: CASGPWDRYNSPLHF
d_call: TRBD1
clone_size: once
cdr3_length: 15
v_call: TRBV5-6
j_call: TRBJ1-6

cdr3_nt: TGTGCCAGCAGTGGGGCTAGCGGGGTAGGACTAAACACAGATACGCAGTATTTT
cdr3_aa: CASSGASGVGLNTDTQYF
d_call: TRBD2
clone_size: NA
cdr3_length: 18
v_call: TRBV2
j_call: TRBJ2-3

cdr3_nt: TGTGCCAGCAGCGTCACCGCAACCGGGGAGCTGTTTTTT
cdr3_aa: CASSVTATGELFF
d_call: NA
clone_size: once
cdr3_length: 13
v_call: TRBV7-3
j_call: TRBJ2-2

cdr3_nt: TGTGCCAGTAGTATACTTAATGTGCAGGGGAGGAATGGCTACACCTTC
cdr3_aa: CASSILNVQGRNGYTF
d_call: NA
clone_size: NA
cdr3_length: 16
v_call: TRBV19
j_call: TRBJ1-2

cdr3_nt: TGTGCCAGCAGCTTGGGCTCCGACAGGGGGTTTAACTATGGCTACACCTTC
cdr3_aa: CASSLGSDRGFNYGYTF
d_call: TRBD1
clone_size: NA
cdr3_length: 17
v_call: TRBV5-4
j_call: TRBJ1-2

cdr3_nt: TGTGCCAGCAGTTTTAGGCAGCCGATGAGACGAAACACCATATATTTT
cdr3_aa: CASSFRQPMRRNTIYF
d_call: NA
clone_size: NA
cdr3_length: 16
v_call: TRBV28
j_call: TRBJ1-3

cdr3_nt: TGTGCCGGCTCTGGACAGGGGGCTGGACAGCCCCAGCATTTT
cdr3_aa: CAGSGQGAGQPQHF
d_call: TRBD1
clone_size: NA
cdr3_length: 14
v_call: TRBV2
j_call: TRBJ1-5

cdr3_nt: TGTGCCTGGAGTGCTACAAGGGGGAACACTGAAGCTTTCTTT
cdr3_aa: CAWSATRGNTEAFF
d_call: NA
clone_size: NA
cdr3_length: 14
v_call: TRBV30
j_call: TRBJ1-1

cdr3_nt: TGTGCCAGCAGTTACGGCGGAACTAGCACAGATACGCAGTATTTT
cdr3_aa: CASSYGGTSTDTQYF
d_call: NA
clone_size: NA
cdr3_length: 15
v_call: TRBV6-5
j_call: TRBJ2-3

cdr3_nt: TGTGCCAGTAGTACCCCCAGGGTAACCACAGATACGCAGTATTTT
cdr3_aa: CASSTPRVTTDTQYF
d_call: NA
clone_size: NA
cdr3_length: 15
v_call: TRBV19
j_call: TRBJ2-3

cdr3_nt: TGTGCCAGCAGTCCCCAAGGGGGAAGCACAGATACGCAGTATTTT
cdr3_aa: CASSPQGGSTDTQYF
d_call: NA
clone_size: NA
cdr3_length: 15
v_call: TRBV7-2
j_call: TRBJ2-3

cdr3_nt: TGTGCCAGCAGAGGCTTAGCGGGGGGCGAGCAGTACTTC
cdr3_aa: CASRGLAGGEQYF
d_call: TRBD2
clone_size: NA
cdr3_length: 13
v_call: TRBV2
j_call: TRBJ2-7

cdr3_nt: TGTGCCAGCAGTGACACCGGGGGGGCGTCAGATACGCAGTATTTT
cdr3_aa: CASSDTGGASDTQYF
d_call: TRBD2
clone_size: NA
cdr3_length: 15
v_call: TRBV6-4
j_call: TRBJ2-3

cdr3_nt: TGTGCCAGCAGTCCCGGAGCGGGCTCCGTCACTGAAGCTTTCTTT
cdr3_aa: CASSPGAGSVTEAFF
d_call: NA
clone_size: NA
cdr3_length: 15
v_call: TRBV11-3
j_call: TRBJ1-1

cdr3_nt: TGTGCCAGCAGCCCACAGAGGACAGGGAGGTACGAGCAGTACTTC
cdr3_aa: CASSPQRTGRYEQYF
d_call: TRBD1
clone_size: NA
cdr3_length: 15
v_call: TRBV7-3
j_call: TRBJ2-7

cdr3_nt: TGTGCCACCAGTGGAAGTCAGGCCATCTACGAGCAGTACTTC
cdr3_aa: CATSGSQAIYEQYF
d_call: NA
clone_size: NA
cdr3_length: 14
v_call: TRBV24-1
j_call: TRBJ2-7

cdr3_nt: TGTGCCTGGGAACAAACAGGGGATACGCAGTATTTT
cdr3_aa: CAWEQTGDTQYF
d_call: NA
clone_size: once
cdr3_length: 12
v_call: TRBV30
j_call: TRBJ2-3

cdr3_nt: TGTGCCTGGAGTGTCCGGATCGGCAATCAGCCCCAGCATTTT
cdr3_aa: CAWSVRIGNQPQHF
d_call: NA
clone_size: NA
cdr3_length: 14
v_call: TRBV30
j_call: TRBJ1-5

cdr3_nt: TGTGCCAGCCCTCGACCCTTCAAAGGGCATGAGCAGTTCTTC
cdr3_aa: CASPRPFKGHEQFF
d_call: NA
clone_size: NA
cdr3_length: 14
v_call: TRBV6-5
j_call: TRBJ2-1

cdr3_nt: TGTGCCAGCAGCCAGCACGGGGCTGGAAACACCATATATTTT
cdr3_aa: CASSQHGAGNTIYF
d_call: NA
clone_size: NA
cdr3_length: 14
v_call: TRBV3-1/TRBV3-2
j_call: TRBJ1-3

cdr3_nt: TGTGCCAGCAGCGACGGAGCGGCCACAGATACGCAGTATTTT
cdr3_aa: CASSDGAATDTQYF
d_call: NA
clone_size: NA
cdr3_length: 14
v_call: TRBV11-2
j_call: TRBJ2-3

cdr3_nt: TGTGCCAGCAGCTCCTGGACGGGAGCCTATGGCTACACCTTC
cdr3_aa: CASSSWTGAYGYTF
d_call: NA
clone_size: NA
cdr3_length: 14
v_call: TRBV7-9
j_call: TRBJ1-2

cdr3_nt: TGCGCCAGCAGCCAGTTGGGGTTCTCCGTCGGGGAGCAGTACTTC
cdr3_aa: CASSQLGFSVGEQYF
d_call: NA
clone_size: NA
cdr3_length: 15
v_call: TRBV5-1
j_call: TRBJ2-7